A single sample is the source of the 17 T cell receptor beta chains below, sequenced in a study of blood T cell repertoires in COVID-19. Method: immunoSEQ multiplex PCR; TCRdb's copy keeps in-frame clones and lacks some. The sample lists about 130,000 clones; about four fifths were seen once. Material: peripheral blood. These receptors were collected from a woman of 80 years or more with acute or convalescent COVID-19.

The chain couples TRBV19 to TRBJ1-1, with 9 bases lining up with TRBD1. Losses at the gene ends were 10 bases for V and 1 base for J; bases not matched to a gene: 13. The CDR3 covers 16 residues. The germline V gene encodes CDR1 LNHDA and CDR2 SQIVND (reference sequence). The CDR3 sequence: CATLSTGGRRNTEAFF. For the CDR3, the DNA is TGTGCCACCTTATCGACAGGGGGAAGACGGAACACTGAAGCTTTCTTT.

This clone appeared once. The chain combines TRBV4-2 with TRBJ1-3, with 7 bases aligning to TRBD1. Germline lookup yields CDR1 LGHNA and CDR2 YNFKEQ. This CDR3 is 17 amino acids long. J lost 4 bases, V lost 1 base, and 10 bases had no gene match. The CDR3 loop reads CASSQGLSRGPGNTIYF. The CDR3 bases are TGTGCCAGCAGCCAAGGACTTTCGAGGGGGCCGGGAAACACCATATATTTT.

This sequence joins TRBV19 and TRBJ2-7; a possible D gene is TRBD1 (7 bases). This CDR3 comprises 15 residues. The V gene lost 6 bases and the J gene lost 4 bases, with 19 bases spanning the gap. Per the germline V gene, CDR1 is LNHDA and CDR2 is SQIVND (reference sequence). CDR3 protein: CASRWDLRGAYEQYF. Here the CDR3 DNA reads TGTGCCAGTAGATGGGACCTCAGGGGGGCTTACGAGCAGTACTTC.

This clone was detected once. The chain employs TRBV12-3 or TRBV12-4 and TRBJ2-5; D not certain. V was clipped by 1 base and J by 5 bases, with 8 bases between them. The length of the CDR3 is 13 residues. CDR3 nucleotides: TGTGCCAGCAGTTTAGGACACGACGAGACCCAGTACTTC. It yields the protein CASSLGHDETQYF.

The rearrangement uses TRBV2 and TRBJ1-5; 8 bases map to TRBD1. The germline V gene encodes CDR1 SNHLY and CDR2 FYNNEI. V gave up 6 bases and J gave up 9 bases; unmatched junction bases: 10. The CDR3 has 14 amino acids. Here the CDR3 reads CASRDRDGGRPQHF. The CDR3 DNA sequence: TGTGCCAGCAGGGACAGGGATGGCGGTCGGCCCCAGCATTTT.

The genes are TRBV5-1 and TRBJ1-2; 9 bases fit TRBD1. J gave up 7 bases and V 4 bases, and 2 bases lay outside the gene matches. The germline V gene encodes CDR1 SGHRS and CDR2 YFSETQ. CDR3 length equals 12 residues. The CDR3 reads CASSGTGSGYTF. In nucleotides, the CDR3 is TGCGCCAGCAGCGGGACAGGGAGTGGCTACACCTTC.

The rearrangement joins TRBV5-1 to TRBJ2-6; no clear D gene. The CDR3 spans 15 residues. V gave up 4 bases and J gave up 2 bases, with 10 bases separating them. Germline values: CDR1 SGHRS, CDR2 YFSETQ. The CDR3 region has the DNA TGCGCCAGCAGCCCACCAGGTACTGGGGCCAACGTCCTGACTTTC. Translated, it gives CASSPPGTGANVLTF.

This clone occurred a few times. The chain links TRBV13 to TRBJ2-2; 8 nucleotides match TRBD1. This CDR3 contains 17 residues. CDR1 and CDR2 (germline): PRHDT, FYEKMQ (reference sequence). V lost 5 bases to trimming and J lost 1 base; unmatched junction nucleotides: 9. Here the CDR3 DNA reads TGTGCCAGCAGCCCACCGGCCAGGGGGCTGAACACCGGGGAGCTGTTTTTT. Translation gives CASSPPARGLNTGELFF.

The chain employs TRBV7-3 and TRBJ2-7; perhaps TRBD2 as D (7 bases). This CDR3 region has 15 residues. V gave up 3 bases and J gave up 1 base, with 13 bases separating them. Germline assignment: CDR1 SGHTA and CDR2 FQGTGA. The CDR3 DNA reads TGTGCCAGCAGCTTGGGGGAGGGGGGGTCCTACGAGCAGTACTTC. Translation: CASSLGEGGSYEQYF.

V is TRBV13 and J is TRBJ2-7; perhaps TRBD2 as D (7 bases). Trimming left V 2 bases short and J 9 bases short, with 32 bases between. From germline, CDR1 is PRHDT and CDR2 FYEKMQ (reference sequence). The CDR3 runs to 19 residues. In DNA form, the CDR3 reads TGTGCCAGCAGCTTATCCCTTGAGTTTTGGGGGGGCACTCGAACGAGGCAGTACTTC. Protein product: CASSLSLEFWGGTRTRQYF.

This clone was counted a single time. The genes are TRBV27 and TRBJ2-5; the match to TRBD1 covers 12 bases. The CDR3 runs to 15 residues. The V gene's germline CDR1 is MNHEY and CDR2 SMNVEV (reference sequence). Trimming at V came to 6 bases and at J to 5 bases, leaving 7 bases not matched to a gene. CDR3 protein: CASRPRDRGLETQYF. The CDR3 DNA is TGTGCCAGCAGACCCCGGGACAGGGGGCTGGAGACCCAGTACTTC.

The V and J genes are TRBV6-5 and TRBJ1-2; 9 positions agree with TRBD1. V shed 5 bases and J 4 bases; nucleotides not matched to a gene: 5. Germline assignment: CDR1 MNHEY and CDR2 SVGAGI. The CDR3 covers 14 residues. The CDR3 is CASSPTGQGYGYTF. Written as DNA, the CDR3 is TGTGCCAGCAGTCCCACGGGACAGGGCTATGGCTACACCTTC.

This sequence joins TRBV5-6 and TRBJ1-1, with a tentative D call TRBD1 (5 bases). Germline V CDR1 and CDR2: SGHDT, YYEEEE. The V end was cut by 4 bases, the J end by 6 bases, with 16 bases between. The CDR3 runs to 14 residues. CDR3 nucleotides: TGTGCCAGCAGCGTCCTGGGGGGGTACGCTGAAGCTTTCTTT. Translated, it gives CASSVLGGYAEAFF. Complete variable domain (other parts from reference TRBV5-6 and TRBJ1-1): DAGVTQSPTHLIKTRGQQVTLRCSPKSGHDTVSWYQQALGQGPQFIFQYYEEEERQRGNFPDRFSGHQFPNYSSELNVNALLLGDSALYLCASSVLGGYAEAFFGQGTRLTVV.

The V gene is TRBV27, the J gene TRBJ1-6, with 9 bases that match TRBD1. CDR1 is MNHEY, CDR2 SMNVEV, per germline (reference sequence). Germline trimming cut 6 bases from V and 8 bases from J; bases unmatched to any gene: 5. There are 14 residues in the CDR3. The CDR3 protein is CASSLGDRDSPLHF. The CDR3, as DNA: TGTGCCAGCAGCCTTGGGGACAGGGATTCACCCCTCCACTTT.

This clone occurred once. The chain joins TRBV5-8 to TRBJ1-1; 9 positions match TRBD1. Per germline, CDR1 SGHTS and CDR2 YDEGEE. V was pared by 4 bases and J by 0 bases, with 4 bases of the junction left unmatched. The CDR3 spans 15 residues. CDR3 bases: TGTGCCAGCAGCAGGACAGGGGTTATGAACACTGAAGCTTTCTTT. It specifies CASSRTGVMNTEAFF.

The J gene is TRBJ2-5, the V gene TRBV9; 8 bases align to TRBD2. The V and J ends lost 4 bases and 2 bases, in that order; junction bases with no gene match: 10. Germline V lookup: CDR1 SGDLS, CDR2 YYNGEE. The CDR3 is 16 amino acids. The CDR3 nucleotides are TGTGCCAGCAGCTCGATCCGCGGGGGGATACAAGAGACCCAGTACTTC. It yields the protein CASSSIRGGIQETQYF.

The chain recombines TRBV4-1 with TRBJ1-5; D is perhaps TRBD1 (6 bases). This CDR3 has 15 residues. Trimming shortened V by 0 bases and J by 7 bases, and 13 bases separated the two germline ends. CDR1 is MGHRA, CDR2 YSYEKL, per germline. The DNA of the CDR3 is TGCGCCAGCAGCCAAGATGGGGGGAGGGGGCAGCCCCAGCATTTT. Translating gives CASSQDGGRGQPQHF.